This is a list of T cell receptor beta chains from one sample in a study of cytomegalovirus exposure and HLA in healthy donors. TCRdb's table, derived via immunoSEQ multiplex PCR, lists solely in-frame clones and lacks some. The sample lists about 260,000 clones, almost 85% occurring once. The source material was PBMCs. These receptors all stem from a middle-aged woman in good health and CMV-seropositive. CDR3s include the opening cysteine and the closing phenylalanine or tryptophan. The order of the fields is CDR3 DNA, CDR3 protein, D gene, clone size, V gene, J gene. D genes are given only for firm matches. Clone size is stated in some rows and not others, as once, few, many or a class when expanded.

DNA: TGTGCCAGCAGCGCTAACGGGGGACAGTTTGGGAACGAGCAGTACTTC
CDR3: CASSANGGQFGNEQYF
D: -
size: -
V: TRBV5-6
J: TRBJ2-7

DNA: TGTGCCAGCAGCTTGGCCCTGCAGGGCTCCTATGGCTACACCTTC
CDR3: CASSLALQGSYGYTF
D: -
size: once
V: TRBV5-4
J: TRBJ1-2

DNA: TGTGCCTGGAGTGTATGGGCAGGGGGTTACGAGCAGTACTTC
CDR3: CAWSVWAGGYEQYF
D: TRBD1
size: -
V: TRBV30
J: TRBJ2-7

DNA: TGTGCCAGCAGTTACGACAGGGGGGATGAAAAACTGTTTTTT
CDR3: CASSYDRGDEKLFF
D: TRBD1
size: -
V: TRBV2
J: TRBJ1-4

DNA: TGTGCCAGCAGGGCGGCAGGGGGCCCAATGCCCCAGCATTTT
CDR3: CASRAAGGPMPQHF
D: TRBD1
size: -
V: TRBV2
J: TRBJ1-5

DNA: TGTGCCAGCAGCTTTAGCGGGAAAACCTACGAGCAGTACTTC
CDR3: CASSFSGKTYEQYF
D: TRBD2
size: -
V: TRBV5-6
J: TRBJ2-7

DNA: TGTGCCAGCAGCATCGGGACAGGCACTTATCAGCCCCAGCATTTT
CDR3: CASSIGTGTYQPQHF
D: TRBD1
size: -
V: TRBV7-8
J: TRBJ1-5

DNA: TGTGCCAGCAGCGCCCCCGGGTACTCTGGGGCCAACGTCCTGACTTTC
CDR3: CASSAPGYSGANVLTF
D: -
size: -
V: TRBV5-4
J: TRBJ2-6

DNA: TGTGCCAGCAGTGGGTTCAGCGTTAAAAGCGAGCAGTACTTC
CDR3: CASSGFSVKSEQYF
D: -
size: -
V: TRBV2
J: TRBJ2-7

DNA: TGTGCCAGCAGCTTAGGGGGGATCAGGGGCTACGAGCAGTACTTC
CDR3: CASSLGGIRGYEQYF
D: -
size: -
V: TRBV7-8
J: TRBJ2-7

DNA: TGCGCCAGCAGCCAACAACAGGGGAGCACAGATACGCAGTATTTT
CDR3: CASSQQQGSTDTQYF
D: TRBD1
size: -
V: TRBV4-1
J: TRBJ2-3

DNA: TGTGCCAGCGGGGGGACTAGCGGCTACAATGAGCAGTTCTTC
CDR3: CASGGTSGYNEQFF
D: TRBD2
size: -
V: TRBV28
J: TRBJ2-1

DNA: TGTGCCAGCAGTGACACCGGACAGGGTGTTGGTGGCTACACCTTC
CDR3: CASSDTGQGVGGYTF
D: TRBD1
size: few
V: TRBV6-4
J: TRBJ1-2

DNA: TGTGCCAGCAGTCCAAACACCGGGGAGCTGTTTTTT
CDR3: CASSPNTGELFF
D: -
size: -
V: TRBV27
J: TRBJ2-2

DNA: TGTGCCAGCAGCTGGACAGGGGGCAAGGGCTACACCTTC
CDR3: CASSWTGGKGYTF
D: TRBD1
size: -
V: TRBV6-5
J: TRBJ1-2

DNA: TGTGCCATCAGTGTGGGGACTAGCGGGAGCGGCGAGACCCAGTACTTC
CDR3: CAISVGTSGSGETQYF
D: TRBD2
size: -
V: TRBV10-3
J: TRBJ2-5

DNA: TGTGCCATCAGTGAAGGGGAGAGGACAGGGAGTTCCGAGCAGTACTTC
CDR3: CAISEGERTGSSEQYF
D: TRBD1
size: -
V: TRBV10-3
J: TRBJ2-7

DNA: TGTGCCAGTAGTCGACAGGGGGAGAATGAGCAGTTCTTC
CDR3: CASSRQGENEQFF
D: TRBD1
size: -
V: TRBV19
J: TRBJ2-1

DNA: TGTGCCATCAGTGAGGGAAGGACAGGAGAGTCCTACGAGCAGTACTTC
CDR3: CAISEGRTGESYEQYF
D: TRBD1
size: -
V: TRBV10-3
J: TRBJ2-7

DNA: TGTGCCAGCAGAGCCATACAGGGAAATTTTAACTATGGCTACACCTTC
CDR3: CASRAIQGNFNYGYTF
D: -
size: -
V: TRBV28
J: TRBJ1-2

DNA: TGTGCCAGTACCTTAACAGGGGAACGCAATCAGCCCCAGCATTTT
CDR3: CASTLTGERNQPQHF
D: TRBD1
size: few
V: TRBV19
J: TRBJ1-5

DNA: TGTGCCAGCAGTGAATTGGGCGGGACCTCCTACAATGAGCAGTTCTTC
CDR3: CASSELGGTSYNEQFF
D: -
size: -
V: TRBV25-1
J: TRBJ2-1

DNA: TGCGCCAGCAGCTTGGCCGTTGTGGGAGTCTCCTACAATGAGCAGTTCTTC
CDR3: CASSLAVVGVSYNEQFF
D: -
size: -
V: TRBV5-1
J: TRBJ2-1

DNA: TGTGCCAGCAGTTCCTACGGGACTAGCGGGAGGGGTACAAACTCTGGGGCCAACGTCCTGACTTTC
CDR3: CASSSYGTSGRGTNSGANVLTF
D: TRBD2
size: few
V: TRBV27
J: TRBJ2-6

DNA: TGTGCCTGGAGTGCACAGATCTCTGGGGCCAACGTCCTGACTTTC
CDR3: CAWSAQISGANVLTF
D: -
size: -
V: TRBV30
J: TRBJ2-6

DNA: TGTGCCAGCAGCGATTACACAGATACGCAGTATTTT
CDR3: CASSDYTDTQYF
D: -
size: -
V: TRBV9
J: TRBJ2-3

DNA: TGTGCCACCAGCAGACCAGGCGAAGCGGGTAACACCGGGGAGCTGTTTTTT
CDR3: CATSRPGEAGNTGELFF
D: -
size: -
V: TRBV15
J: TRBJ2-2

DNA: TGTGCCTGGAGTGAGACAGCGGGAGGGCCAGATACGCAGTATTTT
CDR3: CAWSETAGGPDTQYF
D: TRBD2
size: -
V: TRBV30
J: TRBJ2-3

DNA: TGCGCCAGCCATCCGGGACAGGGATCGGATACGCAGTATTTT
CDR3: CASHPGQGSDTQYF
D: TRBD1
size: -
V: TRBV5-1
J: TRBJ2-3

DNA: TGTGCCAGCAGCTGGGACAGGGGAGGAACTGAAGCTTTCTTT
CDR3: CASSWDRGGTEAFF
D: TRBD1
size: -
V: TRBV5-5
J: TRBJ1-1

DNA: TGTGCCAGCAGCCTGTGGGGGGGCACCGGGGAGCTGTTTTTT
CDR3: CASSLWGGTGELFF
D: TRBD2
size: -
V: TRBV5-6
J: TRBJ2-2

DNA: TGTGCCTCGGCGCCAGGAGGCTCCTACAATGAGCAGTTCTTC
CDR3: CASAPGGSYNEQFF
D: -
size: -
V: TRBV10-3
J: TRBJ2-1

DNA: TGTGCCAGCAGTTACGGGCAAGAAGCTTTCTTT
CDR3: CASSYGQEAFF
D: -
size: -
V: TRBV6-5
J: TRBJ1-1

DNA: TGTGCCAGCAGTCCCCGGGACAGCCTAGCCAAAAACATTCAGTACTTC
CDR3: CASSPRDSLAKNIQYF
D: TRBD1
size: -
V: TRBV27
J: TRBJ2-4

DNA: TGTGCCAGCAGTTTCGCAATACCCGGGACAGGTCCTCGGGACAGCTATGGCTACACCTTC
CDR3: CASSFAIPGTGPRDSYGYTF
D: TRBD1
size: -
V: TRBV27
J: TRBJ1-2

DNA: TGTGCCAGCAGCTTAACAGGGGGCGAAGAGACCCAGTACTTC
CDR3: CASSLTGGEETQYF
D: TRBD1
size: -
V: TRBV7-3
J: TRBJ2-5

DNA: TGTGCCAGCAGTGAAGCTCGGGTCTCTGAAGCTTTCTTT
CDR3: CASSEARVSEAFF
D: -
size: once
V: TRBV2
J: TRBJ1-1

DNA: TGTGCCAGCGGCTTGGGGGGGAAATACGAGCAGTACTTC
CDR3: CASGLGGKYEQYF
D: TRBD2
size: few
V: TRBV28
J: TRBJ2-7

DNA: TGTGCCTCCCTGGGGCAAGCCGAGCAGTACTTC
CDR3: CASLGQAEQYF
D: -
size: -
V: TRBV28
J: TRBJ2-7

DNA: TGTGCCTGGACAACGGGGAACACTGAAGCTTTCTTT
CDR3: CAWTTGNTEAFF
D: -
size: -
V: TRBV30
J: TRBJ1-1